Each of the 16 T cell receptor beta chains below was sequenced from the same sample in a study of T-cell reconstitution after alpha-beta-depleted transplantation in children. Unique molecular identifiers were used to barcode this TCRbeta library. Each CDR3 protein gets one entry after TCRdb re-called the PCR reads with MiXCR. The sample lists approximately 85,000 distinct CDR3 sequences; less than 20% were seen once. The specimen comprised PBMCs, mostly from graft donor cells, sampled 180 days after TCRalphabeta/CD19-depleted stem cell transplant. The source is a male patient aged 2-15 years who had a stem cell transplant for acute lymphoblastic leukemia, so the T cells may come from the graft donor.

This clonotype has a count of ten or more. The chain combines TRBV29-1 with TRBJ1-1; TRBD1 matches at 7 bases. V gave up 6 bases and J gave up 0 bases; unmatched junction bases: 7. In germline, CDR1 is SQVTM, CDR2 ANQGSEA. This CDR3 contains 14 residues. CDR3 loop: CSVMTGPMNTEAFF. CDR3 DNA: TGCAGCGTAATGACAGGGCCGATGAACACTGAAGCTTTCTTT.

The CDR3 DNA sequence: TGTGCCAGTAGACAGGGGGCTTCCTACGAGCAGTACTTC. This translates into CASRQGASYEQYF. This chain joins TRBV19 and TRBJ2-7; the match to TRBD1 covers 9 bases. Trimming at V came to 6 bases and at J to 1 base, leaving 1 base not matched to a gene. This CDR3 is 13 amino acids long. Germline CDR1 and CDR2: LNHDA and SQIVND (reference sequence).

This clonotype was detected many times. The chain is built from TRBV20-1 and TRBJ2-5; D gene unclear. Germline CDR1 and CDR2: DFQATT and SNEGSKA (reference sequence). The CDR3 runs 13 residues. Trimming pared 6 bases from V and 2 bases from J, leaving 13 bases between. DNA of the CDR3: TGCAGTGCCCGGCGGCCAGCTCAAGAGACCCAGTACTTC. Its translation: CSARRPAQETQYF.

The chain uses TRBV3-1 and TRBJ2-1; D call uncertain. Germline V gives CDR1 LGHDT, CDR2 YNNKEL (reference sequence). The CDR3 is made up of 11 amino acids. V lost 1 base and J 14 bases, leaving 9 bases between the germline ends. DNA for the CDR3: TGTGCCAGCAGCCAAGGATCTGGCGAGTTCTTC. Its translation: CASSQGSGEFF.

The CDR3 spells CSARRIGRDRTDTQYF. As DNA, the CDR3 is TGCAGTGCTAGGCGAATAGGGAGGGATCGGACAGATACGCAGTATTTT. This chain links TRBV20-1 with TRBJ2-3; 7 bases are shared with TRBD2. The CDR3 contains 16 residues. With 3 bases clipped from V and 3 bases from J, the junction kept 12 bases outside the gene matches. The germline gives CDR1 DFQATT, CDR2 SNEGSKA (reference sequence).

The chain uses TRBV6-2 or TRBV6-3 and TRBJ2-7; tentatively, D is TRBD1 (6 bases). Trimming pared 5 bases from V and 9 bases from J, leaving 14 bases between. The germline gives CDR1 MNHEY, CDR2 SVGEGT. This CDR3 contains 12 residues. For the CDR3, the DNA is TGTGCCAGCAGTAACCCCGGGACATCGCAGTACTTC. This codes for CASSNPGTSQYF.

This clonotype showed up many times. The chain joins TRBV29-1 to TRBJ1-4, with D unclear. This CDR3 region has 13 residues. Per the germline V gene, CDR1 is SQVTM and CDR2 is ANQGSEA. Trimming shortened V by 3 bases and J by 9 bases, and 14 bases separated the two germline ends. The CDR3 DNA follows: TGCAGCGTTGAGGCTGGGCAGTGGCAAAAACTGTTTTTT. This gives the protein CSVEAGQWQKLFF.

The table lists this clonotype with a few counts. The CDR3 here is CASSKDRANYGYTF. The CDR3 bases are TGCGCCAGCAGCAAGGACAGGGCAAACTATGGCTACACCTTC. The V call is TRBV5-1, the J call TRBJ1-2; 8 bases line up with TRBD1. The junction had 4 bases not matched to a gene; V was cut back by 4 bases and J by 2 bases. The CDR3 length is 14 residues. Germline V gives CDR1 SGHRS, CDR2 YFSETQ.

This chain joins TRBV5-6 and TRBJ2-7, with a possible D match to TRBD2 (6 bases). Germline assignment: CDR1 SGHDT and CDR2 YYEEEE. The CDR3 consists of 15 residues. Trimming shortened V by 4 bases and J by 2 bases, and 16 bases separated the two germline ends. The CDR3 coding sequence is TGTGCCAGCAGCGTACTAGCAGACGAAGCCTACGAGCAGTACTTC. Its translation: CASSVLADEAYEQYF.

The gene calls are TRBV5-1 and TRBJ2-1; 11 bases are shared with TRBD1. V shed 3 bases, J shed 5 bases, and the junction held 13 bases outside the gene matches. Germline V CDR1 and CDR2: SGHRS, YFSETQ. The CDR3 consists of 18 residues. CDR3 in amino acids: CASSSIPAGTGGDNEQFF. The DNA for the CDR3 is TGCGCCAGCAGCTCCATCCCCGCCGGGACAGGGGGTGACAATGAGCAGTTCTTC.

This clonotype was recorded at least ten times. The gene calls are TRBV4-3 and TRBJ2-2; D could derive from TRBD1 or TRBD2 (6 bases each). Germline V CDR1 and CDR2: LGHNA, YSLEER. The CDR3 loop spans 16 amino acids. The V and J ends lost 1 base and 4 bases respectively, with 13 bases between them. The CDR3, as DNA: TGCGCCAGCAGCCAAGTGGGGGGCGCCGGCACCGGGGAGCTGTTTTTT. It yields the protein CASSQVGGAGTGELFF.

This clonotype was observed many times. The CDR3 sequence: CASSLRQTTGNTIYF. CDR3 DNA: TGCGCCAGCAGCCTGAGACAAACTACTGGAAACACCATATATTTT. This rearrangement joins TRBV5-1 to TRBJ1-3; the D is unclear. Trimming removed 4 bases from V and 2 bases from J, with 13 bases in between. This CDR3 is 15 amino acids long. Germline CDR1 is SGHRS and CDR2 is YFSETQ.

About this clonotype itself: This may be a read error, as it is one base from a much larger clone. The chain combines TRBV20-1 with TRBJ2-5; the match to TRBD1 covers 10 bases. Germline CDR1 and CDR2: DFQATT and SNEGSKA (reference sequence). There are 15 residues in the CDR3. CDR3 bases: TGCAGTGCTAGCTCGACCGGGACAGGGGATGAGACCCAGCACTTC. Residues: CSASSTGTGDETQHF.

The chain uses TRBV6-6 and TRBJ1-5, with D unresolved. The CDR3 consists of 13 residues. The germline gives CDR1 MNHNY, CDR2 SVGAGI (reference sequence). Trimming stripped 2 bases from V and 5 bases from J, with 7 bases between. The chain's CDR3 is CASSYKYDQPQHF. The CDR3 DNA reads TGTGCCAGCAGTTACAAGTACGATCAGCCCCAGCATTTT.

The chain carries TRBV9 and TRBJ1-4, with 9 bases lining up with TRBD1. Per the germline V gene, CDR1 is SGDLS and CDR2 is YYNGEE. V gave up 0 bases and J gave up 7 bases; unmatched junction bases: 7. The length of the CDR3 is 16 residues. In nucleotides, the CDR3 is TGTGCCAGCAGCGTAGGCGTGACAGGGGGAGGTGAAAAACTGTTTTTT. This encodes CASSVGVTGGGEKLFF.

V and J are TRBV6-2 or TRBV6-3 and TRBJ1-5, with D possibly matching TRBD1 (5 bases). The CDR3 runs to 14 residues. Trimming left V 2 bases short and J 6 bases short, with 11 bases between. Germline V gives CDR1 MNHEY, CDR2 SVGEGT. As DNA, the CDR3 is TGTGCCAGCAGTTACGGAGGGGTGGCTCAGCCCCAGCATTTT. Its protein product is CASSYGGVAQPQHF.